These 23 T cell receptor beta chains were all obtained from the same sample, sequenced in a study of response to subunit inactivated influenza vaccine. TCRdb re-derived calls from the RT-PCR reads in MiXCR, one entry per CDR3 protein. Of 450,000 to 700,000 distinct CDR3 sequences in the sample, 11% to 15% were seen once. Sequencing used PBMCs from blood, obtained 11 to 12 days after vaccination. The receptors here all came from a man between 50 and 59 years old who received an inactivated influenza vaccine.

This clonotype appeared many times. V and J are TRBV12-3 or TRBV12-4 and TRBJ2-2, with D perhaps TRBD1 (6 bases). The V end lost 6 bases, the J end lost 5 bases, and 13 bases lay between the germline ends. The CDR3 extends over 14 amino acids. The CDR3 DNA reads TGTGCCAGCAGCCGCTCAGGGGATACCGGGGAGCTGTTTTTT. Its protein is CASSRSGDTGELFF.

This clonotype was observed at least ten times. This chain links TRBV7-2 with TRBJ1-5; maybe TRBD1 (6 bases). This CDR3 is 14 amino acids long. Germline V gene data show CDR1 as SGHTA and CDR2 as FQGNSA. Trimming took off 4 bases at V and 7 bases at J, with 14 bases between the two ends. This chain's CDR3 is CASSSWTDGQPQHF. Here the CDR3 DNA reads TGTGCCAGCAGCTCCTGGACAGATGGGCAGCCCCAGCATTTT.

This clonotype was observed a few times. The genes are TRBV5-6 and TRBJ1-5, with D perhaps matching TRBD1 (6 bases). V lost 5 bases and J 4 bases, leaving 16 bases between the germline ends. Germline CDR1 reads SGHDT; CDR2 reads YYEEEE. The CDR3 runs 15 residues. This CDR3 reads CASSWGGAGNQPQHF. In DNA, the CDR3 is TGTGCCAGCAGTTGGGGGGGCGCTGGGAATCAGCCCCAGCATTTT.

The chain has TRBV5-1 and TRBJ2-1; the match to TRBD2 covers 13 bases. Germline CDR1 is SGHRS and CDR2 is YFSETQ. V lost 4 bases, J lost 4 bases, and 8 bases stayed unmatched. CDR3 length: 17 amino acids. The DNA for the CDR3 is TGCGCCAGCAGCCCCGGGACTAGCGGGGATGTTTACAATGAGCAGTTCTTC. It specifies CASSPGTSGDVYNEQFF. The full variable domain, in which reference TRBV5-1 and TRBJ2-1 provide the parts outside the CDR3, is KAGVTQTPRYLIKTRGQQVTLSCSPISGHRSVSWYQQTPGQGLQFLFEYFSETQRNKGNFPGRFSGRQFSNSRSEMNVSTLELGDSALYLCASSPGTSGDVYNEQFFGPGTRLTVL.

This clonotype was recorded a few times. The J gene is TRBJ2-7, the V gene TRBV7-8, with 14 bases identical to TRBD2. The CDR3 has 17 residues. Germline loops: CDR1 SGHVS, CDR2 FQNEAQ. V shed 4 bases, J shed 5 bases, and the junction held 10 bases outside the gene matches. This CDR3 is CASSSSRLAGGPDEQYF. Here the CDR3 DNA reads TGTGCCAGCAGCTCCTCAAGACTAGCGGGAGGGCCGGACGAGCAGTACTTC.

The V call is TRBV7-8, the J call TRBJ2-7, with D possibly being TRBD1 or TRBD2 (5 bases each). Germline assignment: CDR1 SGHVS and CDR2 FQNEAQ. This CDR3 has 13 amino acids. Trimming took 5 bases from V and 6 from J, leaving 14 bases between them. DNA for the CDR3: TGTGCCAGCAGCCCCAGTAAGGGGAGCGAGCAGTACTTC. This translates into CASSPSKGSEQYF.

This clonotype was seen a handful of times. The genes are TRBV6-6 and TRBJ2-5; D ambiguous. Germline V gives CDR1 MNHNY, CDR2 SVGAGI (reference sequence). Deletions cut 2 bases from V and 0 bases from J, with 4 bases between. The CDR3 runs to 13 residues. CDR3 bases: TGTGCCAGCAGTTACGCGGACCAAGAGACCCAGTACTTC. As protein: CASSYADQETQYF.

This clonotype was detected many times. The chain joins TRBV12-3 or TRBV12-4 to TRBJ2-7; 10 bases are shared with TRBD2. The CDR3 is 14 residues long. Trimming removed 3 bases from V and 5 bases from J; junction bases left unmatched: 4. This CDR3 is CASSFSGRINEQYF. Written as DNA, the CDR3 is TGTGCCAGCAGTTTTAGCGGGAGGATCAACGAGCAGTACTTC.

The chain carries TRBV20-1 and TRBJ2-5; TRBD1 or TRBD2 may be the D gene (5 bases each). CDR3 length: 12 amino acids. CDR1 DFQATT and CDR2 SNEGSKA come from the germline V gene (reference sequence). Trimming cost V 3 bases and J 5 bases, with 10 bases left between them. The CDR3 DNA sequence: TGCAGTGCTAGGTGGGGGTACGAGACCCAGTACTTC. Protein sequence: CSARWGYETQYF.

CDR3 in amino acids: CASRRTAINEKLFF. Written as DNA, the CDR3 is TGTGCCAGCAGACGGACAGCCATTAATGAAAAACTGTTTTTT. V is TRBV6-1 and J is TRBJ1-4, with D maybe TRBD1 (6 bases). The CDR3 length is 14 residues. CDR1 MNHNS and CDR2 SASEGT come from the germline V gene. V lost 6 bases to trimming and J lost 4 bases, with 12 bases between them.

The chain carries TRBV24-1 and TRBJ2-6; D perhaps matches TRBD1 (6 bases). The CDR3 length is 17 residues. With 1 base removed from V and 0 bases from J, the gap between germline ends came to 9 bases. The germline V gene encodes CDR1 KGHDR and CDR2 SFDVKD. The CDR3 spells CATSDLGGRSGANVLTF. The DNA of the CDR3 is TGTGCCACCAGTGATTTAGGGGGTCGCTCTGGGGCCAACGTCCTGACTTTC.

This clonotype occurred a few times. V gene TRBV20-1 combines with J gene TRBJ1-1; possibly TRBD1 for D (6 bases). The germline V and J ends were trimmed by 6 bases and 5 bases, with 19 bases remaining between them. The CDR3 is made up of 14 amino acids. Germline V gene sequence: CDR1 DFQATT, CDR2 SNEGSKA (reference sequence). For the CDR3, the DNA is TGCAGTGCCCAAACGGGGGGGCCCGAGACTGAAGCTTTCTTT. It codes for CSAQTGGPETEAFF.

The chain uses TRBV14 and TRBJ2-7; D gene unclear. Trimming cost V 0 bases and J 0 bases, with 15 bases left between them. This CDR3 is built from 17 residues. Germline loops: CDR1 SGHDN, CDR2 FVKESK. CDR3 region: CASSQDRLNLSSYEQYF. In DNA form, the CDR3 reads TGTGCCAGCAGCCAAGATCGCCTTAACCTGAGCTCCTACGAGCAGTACTTC.

This clonotype has a handful of counts. V and J are TRBV15 and TRBJ2-4; D is perhaps TRBD1 or TRBD2 (6 bases each). This CDR3 is 18 amino acids long. Germline V gene data show CDR1 as LNHNV and CDR2 as YYDKDF (reference sequence). V lost 5 bases and J lost 8, with 28 bases in between. The CDR3 nucleotides read TGTGCCACCAGCTTCCCTGGCCCTGTTAGGAGGGGGATGGACATTCAGTACTTC. Translating gives CATSFPGPVRRGMDIQYF.

As DNA, the CDR3 is TGTGCCAGCAGCACCTGGACTAGCGGGAGAACAGATACGCAGTATTTT. Translating gives CASSTWTSGRTDTQYF. The chain links TRBV11-1 to TRBJ2-3, with 13 bases identical to TRBD2. Trimming took 5 bases from V and 3 from J; bases not matched to a gene: 5. The CDR3 is made up of 16 amino acids. Looked up from germline, CDR1 is SGHAT and CDR2 is FQDESV (reference sequence). The full variable domain, completed using reference TRBV11-1 and TRBJ2-3, is EAEVAQSPRYKITEKSQAVAFWCDPISGHATLYWYRQILGQGPELLVQFQDESVVDDSQLPKDRFSAERLKGVDSTLKIQPAELGDSAMYLCASSTWTSGRTDTQYFGPGTRLTVL.

The chain uses TRBV12-3 or TRBV12-4 and TRBJ2-5; 11 positions agree with TRBD1. The CDR3 loop spans 16 amino acids. V dropped 1 base and J dropped 5; count of bases not matched to a gene: 6. The CDR3 coding sequence is TGTGCCAGCAGTTTAGTGGACAGGGGGCTCGGGGAGACCCAGTACTTC. Amino acids: CASSLVDRGLGETQYF.

The V call is TRBV12-3 or TRBV12-4, the J call TRBJ2-2; the D gene is possibly TRBD1 (6 bases). Trimming cost V 6 bases and J 6 bases, with 11 bases left between them. The CDR3 extends over 13 amino acids. The CDR3 sequence: CASRRTGPGELFF. In nucleotides, the CDR3 is TGTGCCAGCAGACGAACAGGGCCCGGGGAGCTGTTTTTT.

The genes are TRBV5-1 and TRBJ2-2; D unresolved. Trimming cost V 0 bases and J 0 bases, with 6 bases left between them. Looked up from germline, CDR1 is SGHRS and CDR2 is YFSETQ. The CDR3 consists of 15 residues. In nucleotides, the CDR3 is TGCGCCAGCAGCTTGGATTACTCGAACACCGGGGAGCTGTTTTTT. Its protein is CASSLDYSNTGELFF.

In its sample, this clonotype was seen many times. The chain joins TRBV11-2 to TRBJ2-2; D remains unclear. Trimming pared 5 bases from V and 3 bases from J, leaving 13 bases between. The CDR3 is 15 residues long. CDR1 SGHAT and CDR2 FQNNGV come from the germline V gene. CDR3 in DNA: TGTGCCAGCAGCCGCGAACCTCTCTACACCGGGGAGCTGTTTTTT. Translated, it gives CASSREPLYTGELFF.

The genes are TRBV4-3 and TRBJ1-6; 7 bases are a match to TRBD1. The CDR3 length is 15 residues. The junction had 2 bases not matched to a gene; V was cut back by 1 base and J by 5 bases. Germline loops: CDR1 LGHNA, CDR2 YSLEER. CDR3 coding DNA: TGCGCCAGCAGCCAAGGTGGGACAGATAATTCACCCCTCCACTTT. This codes for CASSQGGTDNSPLHF.

This clonotype was seen ten or more times. CDR3 DNA sequence: TGTGCCAGCAGCCTTAGGGGAGGGAAGAATGAGCAGTTCTTC. This translates into CASSLRGGKNEQFF. The chain couples TRBV3-1 to TRBJ2-1; TRBD2 aligns across 7 bases. J was trimmed by 7 bases and V by 4 bases; bases with no gene match: 7. Germline V gene lookup returns CDR1 LGHDT and CDR2 YNNKEL (reference sequence). The CDR3 spans 14 residues.

The chain combines TRBV11-1 with TRBJ2-1, with 8 bases identical to TRBD2. Trimming took 3 bases from V and 3 from J; bases not matched to a gene: 13. CDR1 and CDR2 (germline): SGHAT, FQDESV (reference sequence). The CDR3 totals 18 residues. The CDR3 nucleotides read TGTGCCAGCAGCTTCCGCCCGTTCGGGGGGGCAAACTACAATGAGCAGTTCTTC. Its protein product is CASSFRPFGGANYNEQFF.

Worth noting for this clonotype: Relative to the germline gene, one junction end is altered; a read error may explain this. The V call is TRBV5-5, the J call TRBJ2-2; 8 bases fit TRBD2. CDR3 size: 14 residues. Looked up from germline, CDR1 is SGHKS and CDR2 is YYEKEE (reference sequence). The CDR3 DNA sequence: TGTGCCAGCCGAGGCGGGGGGCGCAGCGGGGAGCTGTTGTTT. Translating it yields CASRGGGRSGELLF.